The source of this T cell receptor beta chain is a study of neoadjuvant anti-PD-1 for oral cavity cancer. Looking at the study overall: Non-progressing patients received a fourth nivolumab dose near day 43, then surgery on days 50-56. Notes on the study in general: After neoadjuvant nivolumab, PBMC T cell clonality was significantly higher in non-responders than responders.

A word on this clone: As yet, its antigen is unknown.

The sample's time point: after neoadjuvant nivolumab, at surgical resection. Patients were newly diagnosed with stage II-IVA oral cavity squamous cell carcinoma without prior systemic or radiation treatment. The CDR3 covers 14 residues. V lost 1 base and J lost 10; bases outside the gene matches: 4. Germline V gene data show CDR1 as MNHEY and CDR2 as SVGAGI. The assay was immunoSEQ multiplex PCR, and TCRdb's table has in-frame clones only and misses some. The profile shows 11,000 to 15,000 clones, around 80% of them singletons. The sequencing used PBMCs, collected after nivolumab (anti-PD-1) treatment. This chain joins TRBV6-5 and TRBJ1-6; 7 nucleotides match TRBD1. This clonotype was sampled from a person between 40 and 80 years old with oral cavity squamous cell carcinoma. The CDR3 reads CASSYLGGRSPLHF. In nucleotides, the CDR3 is TGTGCCAGCAGTTACTTAGGGGGCAGGTCACCCCTCCACTTT.